The clone carrying this T cell receptor beta chain was seen many times. As for time point: newly diagnosed GD, antithyroid drugs for less than 3 months. Preparation of the TCR library used RNA extracted from PBMCs. This sample was included in a study of regulatory T cells in long-lasting Graves disease. Germline loops: CDR1 LGHNT, CDR2 FRNRAP. CDR3 length equals 14 residues. With V trimmed by 5 bases and J by 7 bases, 6 bases remained unmatched. For TCR beta, libraries came from iRepertoire HTBI primers and Arm-PCR of CDR3 regions. One entry per CDR3 protein, called by TCRdb with MiXCR from the multiplex PCR reads. The profile shows around 400,000 distinct CDR3 sequences, around a sixth of them singletons.

This TCR was recovered from a female donor with Graves disease. This specimen was peripheral blood mononuclear cells (PBMCs), taken at new diagnosis, from a patient treated with antithyroid drugs. This chain joins TRBV12-5 and TRBJ2-1; 9 bases are a match to TRBD1. The DNA for the CDR3 is TGTGCTAGTGGTCTCGGGACAGGGCGAAATGAGCAGTTCTTC. Protein: CASGLGTGRNEQFF. Full variable domain (rest looked up from reference TRBV12-5 and TRBJ2-1): DARVTQTPRHKVTEMGQEVTMRCQPILGHNTVFWYRQTMMQGLELLAYFRNRAPLDDSGMPKDRFSAEMPDATLATLKIQPSEPRDSAVYFCASGLGTGRNEQFFGPGTRLTVL.